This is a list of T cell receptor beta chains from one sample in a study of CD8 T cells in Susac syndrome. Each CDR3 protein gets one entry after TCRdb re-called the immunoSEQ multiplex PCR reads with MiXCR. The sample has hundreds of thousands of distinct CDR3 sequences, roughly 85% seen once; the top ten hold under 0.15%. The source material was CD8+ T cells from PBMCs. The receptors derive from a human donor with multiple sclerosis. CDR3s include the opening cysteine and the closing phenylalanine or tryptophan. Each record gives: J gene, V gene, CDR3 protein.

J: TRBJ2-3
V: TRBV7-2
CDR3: CASRIPGEAADTQYF

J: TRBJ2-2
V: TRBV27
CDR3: CASSGAGQRTGELFF

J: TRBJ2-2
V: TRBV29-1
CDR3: CSVDDIPSGELFF

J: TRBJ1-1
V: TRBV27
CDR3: CASSLSGIMNTEAFF

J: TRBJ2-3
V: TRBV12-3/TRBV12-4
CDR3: CASSLRGMGTDTQYF

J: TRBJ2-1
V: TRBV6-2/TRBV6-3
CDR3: CASILNNEQFF

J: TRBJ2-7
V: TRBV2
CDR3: CASIGDRSSPYEQYF

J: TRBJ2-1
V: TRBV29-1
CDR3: CSVEDLHLAPPFWDYNEQFF

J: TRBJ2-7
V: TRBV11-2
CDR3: CASSLPGDSFSEQYF

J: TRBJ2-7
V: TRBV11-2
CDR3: CASSLEGHGLSYEQYF

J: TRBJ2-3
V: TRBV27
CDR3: CASSWGRKREGDKRGTDTQYF

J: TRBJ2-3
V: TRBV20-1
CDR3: CSARELLGGPDTQYF

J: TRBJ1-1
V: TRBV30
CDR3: CAWDRGLGTEAFF

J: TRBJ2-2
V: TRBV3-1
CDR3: CASSQDGAGGSTGELFF

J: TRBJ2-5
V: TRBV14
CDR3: CASSPQPPWETQYF

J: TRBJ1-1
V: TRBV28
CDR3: CASSRLGADTEAFF

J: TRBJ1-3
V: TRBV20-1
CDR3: CSASYQGGSDTIYF

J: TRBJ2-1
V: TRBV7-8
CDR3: CASSTPAGGVWFF

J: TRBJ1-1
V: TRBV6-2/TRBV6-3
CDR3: CASSYGISEAFF

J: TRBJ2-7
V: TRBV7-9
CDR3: CASSSQGAGYEQYF

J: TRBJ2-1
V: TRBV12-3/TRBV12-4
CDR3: CAIDSGRVNEQFF

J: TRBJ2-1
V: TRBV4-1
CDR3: CASSQAGTTYNEQFF

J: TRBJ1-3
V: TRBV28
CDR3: CASSLLWVEGAGNTIYF

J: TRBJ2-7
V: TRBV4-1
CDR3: CASSQGAGGLSHEQYF